The 5 T cell receptor beta chains reported below all come from one sample, sequenced in a study of blood T cell repertoires in COVID-19. Generated by immunoSEQ multiplex PCR, the TCRdb table keeps only in-frame clones and is missing some. The sample includes over 250,000 clones, about 86% of them seen just once. The specimen was PBMCs or T cells enriched from blood (not recorded which). The source is a man under 40 with acute COVID-19.

This clone appeared a single time. The V and J genes are TRBV6-4 and TRBJ2-3, with 8 nucleotides matching TRBD2. V was pared by 2 bases and J by 8 bases, with 15 bases of the junction left unmatched. The CDR3 totals 17 residues. Germline lookup yields CDR1 MRHNA and CDR2 SNTAGT. The DNA for the CDR3 is TGTGCCAGCAGTGACGGGGTGCGGGGGGCCCTCGTTGGTACGCAGTATTTT. It translates to CASSDGVRGALVGTQYF.

The chain employs TRBV10-2 and TRBJ2-3; TRBD2 agrees at 7 bases. CDR3 length: 14 residues. V shed 10 bases and J 2 bases; nucleotides not matched to a gene: 9. Germline V gene data show CDR1 as WSHSY and CDR2 as SAAADI. The CDR3 DNA follows: TGCGCCACCGGGCGGGGGACCCCCACAGATACGCAGTATTTT. This translates into CATGRGTPTDTQYF.

The gene calls are TRBV10-3 and TRBJ2-3; tentatively, D is TRBD1 (5 bases). Per germline, CDR1 ENHRY and CDR2 SYGVKD. V was shortened by 4 bases and J by 2 bases, with 10 bases between the two germline ends. The CDR3 contains 14 residues. CDR3 coding DNA: TGTGCCATCAGTGGGCAGGGAACCACAGATACGCAGTATTTT. Its protein is CAISGQGTTDTQYF.

The J gene is TRBJ2-1, the V gene TRBV7-9, with D perhaps matching TRBD1 (5 bases). Trimming removed 7 bases at V and 5 bases at J, with 15 bases between. CDR3 length equals 14 residues. The germline V gene encodes CDR1 SEHNR and CDR2 FQNEAQ (reference sequence). The CDR3 DNA is TGTGCCAGCATGGAAGGGGTAACTGACAATGAGCAGTTCTTC. It yields the protein CASMEGVTDNEQFF.

This clone was counted once. V is TRBV6-2 or TRBV6-3 and J is TRBJ1-2, with 7 bases identical to TRBD1. The germline V gene encodes CDR1 MNHEY and CDR2 SVGEGT. Trimming took 2 bases from V and 4 from J; bases not matched to a gene: 4. The CDR3 has 14 residues. DNA for the CDR3: TGTGCCAGCAGTTACCTAGACAGGGTCTATGGCTACACCTTC. Its translation: CASSYLDRVYGYTF.